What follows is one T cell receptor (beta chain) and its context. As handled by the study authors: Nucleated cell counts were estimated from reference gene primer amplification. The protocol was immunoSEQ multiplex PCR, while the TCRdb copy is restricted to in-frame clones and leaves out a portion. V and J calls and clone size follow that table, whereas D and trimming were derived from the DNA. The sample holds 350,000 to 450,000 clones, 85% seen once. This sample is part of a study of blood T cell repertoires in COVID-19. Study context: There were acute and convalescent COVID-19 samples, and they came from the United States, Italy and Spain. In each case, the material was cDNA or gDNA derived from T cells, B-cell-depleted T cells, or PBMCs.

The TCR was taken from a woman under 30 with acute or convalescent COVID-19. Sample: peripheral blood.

CDR3 bases: TGTGCCTGGAGTGAGGGGGACCGAGTAGGCTACACCTTC. This encodes CAWSEGDRVGYTF. This chain uses TRBV30 with TRBJ1-2, with a possible D match to TRBD1 (6 bases). The V and J ends lost 1 base and 8 bases respectively, with 14 bases between them. Germline CDR1 GTSNPN, CDR2 SVGIG (reference sequence). This CDR3 region has 13 residues.